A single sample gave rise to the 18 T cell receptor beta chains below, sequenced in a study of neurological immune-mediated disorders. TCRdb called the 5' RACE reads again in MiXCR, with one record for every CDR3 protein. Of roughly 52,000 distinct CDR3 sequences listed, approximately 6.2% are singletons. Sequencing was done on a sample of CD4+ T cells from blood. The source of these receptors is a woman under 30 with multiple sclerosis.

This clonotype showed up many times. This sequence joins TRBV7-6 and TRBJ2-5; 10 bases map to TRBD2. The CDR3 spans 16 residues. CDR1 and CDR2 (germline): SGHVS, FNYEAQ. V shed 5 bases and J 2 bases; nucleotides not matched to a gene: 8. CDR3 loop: CASSPNPGLAQETQYF. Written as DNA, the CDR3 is TGTGCCAGCAGCCCTAACCCGGGACTAGCGCAAGAGACCCAGTACTTC. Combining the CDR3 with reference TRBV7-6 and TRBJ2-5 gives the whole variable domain GAGVSQSPRYKVTKRGQDVALRCDPISGHVSLYWYRQALGQGPEFLTYFNYEAQQDKSGLPNDRFSAERPEGSISTLTIQRTEQRDSAMYRCASSPNPGLAQETQYFGPGTRLLVL.

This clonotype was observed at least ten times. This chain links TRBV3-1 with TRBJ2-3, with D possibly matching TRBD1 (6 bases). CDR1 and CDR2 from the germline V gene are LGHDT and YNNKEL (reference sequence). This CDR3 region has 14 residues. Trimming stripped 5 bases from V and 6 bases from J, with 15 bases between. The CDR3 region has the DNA TGTGCCAGCAGCAACACAGGGAGTGGGGATACGCAGTATTTT. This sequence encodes CASSNTGSGDTQYF.

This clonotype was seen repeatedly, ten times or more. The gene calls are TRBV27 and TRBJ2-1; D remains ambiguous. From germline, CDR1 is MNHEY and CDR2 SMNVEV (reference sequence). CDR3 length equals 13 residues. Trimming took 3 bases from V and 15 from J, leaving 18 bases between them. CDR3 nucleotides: TGTGCCAGCAGTTTTAGGGTGGACGTCGGACGGTTCTTC. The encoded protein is CASSFRVDVGRFF.

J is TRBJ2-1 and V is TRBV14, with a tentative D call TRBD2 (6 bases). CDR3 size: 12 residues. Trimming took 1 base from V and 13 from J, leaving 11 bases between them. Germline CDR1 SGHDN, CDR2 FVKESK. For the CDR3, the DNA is TGTGCCAGCAGCCAAGGCGGGGTAGAACAGTTCTTC. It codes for CASSQGGVEQFF.

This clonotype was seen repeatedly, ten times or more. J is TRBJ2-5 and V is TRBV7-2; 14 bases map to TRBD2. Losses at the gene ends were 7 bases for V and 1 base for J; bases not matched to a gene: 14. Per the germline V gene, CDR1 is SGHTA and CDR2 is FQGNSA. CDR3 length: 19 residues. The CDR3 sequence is CASNEPGLAGVLSQETQYF. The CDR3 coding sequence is TGTGCCAGCAACGAACCGGGACTAGCGGGAGTACTCTCCCAAGAGACCCAGTACTTC.

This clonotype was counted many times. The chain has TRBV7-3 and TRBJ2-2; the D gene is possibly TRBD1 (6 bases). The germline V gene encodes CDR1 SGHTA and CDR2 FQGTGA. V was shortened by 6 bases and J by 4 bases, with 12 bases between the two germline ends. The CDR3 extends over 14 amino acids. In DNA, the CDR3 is TGTGCCAGCAGGATTAACAGGGTCACCGGGGAGCTGTTTTTT. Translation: CASRINRVTGELFF.

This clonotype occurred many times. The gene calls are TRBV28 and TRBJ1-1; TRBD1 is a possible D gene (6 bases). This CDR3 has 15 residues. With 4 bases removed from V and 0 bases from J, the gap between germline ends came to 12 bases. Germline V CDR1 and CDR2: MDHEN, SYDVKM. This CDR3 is CASSSPTGLNTEAFF. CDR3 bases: TGTGCCAGCAGTTCCCCCACAGGGTTGAACACTGAAGCTTTCTTT.

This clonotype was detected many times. CDR3 sequence (DNA): TGTGCCAGCAGCCAGCGGGGGGTCGACCTGGAGACCCAGTACTTC. Protein sequence: CASSQRGVDLETQYF. The chain recombines TRBV5-5 with TRBJ2-5, with 9 bases that match TRBD2. Germline-derived CDR1 and CDR2 are SGHKS and YYEKEE (reference sequence). The CDR3 loop spans 15 amino acids. The junction had 9 bases not matched to a gene; V was cut back by 4 bases and J by 5 bases.

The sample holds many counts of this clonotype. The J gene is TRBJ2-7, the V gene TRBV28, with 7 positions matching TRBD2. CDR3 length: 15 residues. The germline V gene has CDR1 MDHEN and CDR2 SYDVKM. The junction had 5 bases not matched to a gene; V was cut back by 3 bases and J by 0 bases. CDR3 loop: CASSLGGATSYEQYV. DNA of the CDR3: TGTGCCAGCAGTTTGGGAGGGGCGACCTCCTACGAGCAGTACGTC.

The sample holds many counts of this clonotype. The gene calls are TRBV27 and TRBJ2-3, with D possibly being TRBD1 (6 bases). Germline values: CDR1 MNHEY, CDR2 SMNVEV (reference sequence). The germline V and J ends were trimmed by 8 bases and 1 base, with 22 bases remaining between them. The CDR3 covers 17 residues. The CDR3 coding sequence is TGTGCCAGCCGTGCAGGGGATGGATCAAAGCGCACAGATACGCAGTATTTT. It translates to CASRAGDGSKRTDTQYF.

Here the CDR3 reads CASSRRGTSTDTQYF. CDR3 sequence (DNA): TGTGCCAGCAGCCGACGGGGAACTAGCACAGATACGCAGTATTTT. This chain joins TRBV14 and TRBJ2-3, with a weak D call TRBD2 (5 bases). The CDR3 has 15 amino acids. Germline V gives CDR1 SGHDN, CDR2 FVKESK. Trimming removed 4 bases at V and 0 bases at J, with 11 bases between.

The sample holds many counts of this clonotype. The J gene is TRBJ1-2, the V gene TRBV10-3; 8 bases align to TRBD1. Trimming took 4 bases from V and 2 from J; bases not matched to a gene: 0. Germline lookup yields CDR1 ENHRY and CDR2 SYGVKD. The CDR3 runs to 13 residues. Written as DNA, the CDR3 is TGTGCCATCAGTGGGACAGGGAACTATGGCTACACCTTC. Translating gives CAISGTGNYGYTF.

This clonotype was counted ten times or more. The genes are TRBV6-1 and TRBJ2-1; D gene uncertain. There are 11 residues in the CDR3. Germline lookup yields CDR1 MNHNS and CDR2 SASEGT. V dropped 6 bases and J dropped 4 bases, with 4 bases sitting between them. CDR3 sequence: CASREYNEQFF. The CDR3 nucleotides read TGTGCCAGCAGAGAATACAATGAGCAGTTCTTC.

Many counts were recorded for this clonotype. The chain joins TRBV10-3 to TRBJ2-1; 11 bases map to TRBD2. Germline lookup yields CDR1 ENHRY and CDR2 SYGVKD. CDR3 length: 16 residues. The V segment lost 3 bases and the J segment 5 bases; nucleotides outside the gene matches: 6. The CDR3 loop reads CAISDPGTSGHNEQFF. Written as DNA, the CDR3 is TGTGCCATCAGTGATCCCGGGACTAGCGGCCACAATGAGCAGTTCTTC.

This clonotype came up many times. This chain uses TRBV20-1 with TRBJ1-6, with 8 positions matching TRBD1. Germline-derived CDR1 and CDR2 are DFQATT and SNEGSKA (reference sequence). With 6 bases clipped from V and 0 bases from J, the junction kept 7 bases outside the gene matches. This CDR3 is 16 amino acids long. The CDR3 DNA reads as TGCAGTGCCATCAGGACAGGGAGCTCCTATAATTCACCCCTCCACTTT. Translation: CSAIRTGSSYNSPLHF.

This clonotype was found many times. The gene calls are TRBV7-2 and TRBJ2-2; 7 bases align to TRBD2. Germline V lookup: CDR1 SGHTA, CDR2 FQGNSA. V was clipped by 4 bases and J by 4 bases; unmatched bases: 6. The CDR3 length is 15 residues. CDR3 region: CASSSEAGPTGELFF. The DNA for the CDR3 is TGTGCCAGCAGCTCGGAAGCGGGGCCCACCGGGGAGCTGTTTTTT. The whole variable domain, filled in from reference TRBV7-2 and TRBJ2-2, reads GAGVSQSPSNKVTEKGKDVELRCDPISGHTALYWYRQSLGQGLEFLIYFQGNSAPDKSGLPSDRFSAERTGGSVSTLTIQRTQQEDSAVYLCASSSEAGPTGELFFGEGSRLTVL.

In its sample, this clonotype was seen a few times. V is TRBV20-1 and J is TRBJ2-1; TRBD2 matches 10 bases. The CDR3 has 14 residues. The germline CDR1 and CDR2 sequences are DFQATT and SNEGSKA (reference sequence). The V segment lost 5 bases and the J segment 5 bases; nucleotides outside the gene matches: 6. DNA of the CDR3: TGCAGTGCTCGCACTAGCGGGAACAACAATGAGCAGTTCTTC. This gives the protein CSARTSGNNNEQFF.

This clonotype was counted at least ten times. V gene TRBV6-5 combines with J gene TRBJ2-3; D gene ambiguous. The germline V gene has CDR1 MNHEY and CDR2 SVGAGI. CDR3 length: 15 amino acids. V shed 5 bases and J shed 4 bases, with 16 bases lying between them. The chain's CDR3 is CASSKLPTSADTQYF. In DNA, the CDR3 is TGTGCCAGCAGTAAACTCCCTACGTCCGCAGATACGCAGTATTTT.